The 9 T cell receptor beta chains presented below share a single source sample, sequenced in a study of blood T cells in healthy people across ages. It was with a sample-barcoded 5' primer and a J-beta primer mix that a second PCR of about 7 to 12 cycles was run. TCRdb re-derived calls from the 5' RACE reads in MiXCR, one entry per CDR3 protein. The sample records more than 1.4 million distinct CDR3 sequences, around 39% being singletons. Material for sequencing was blood. The receptor set was obtained from a woman aged 18 to 35 in good health.

This clonotype was counted between two and nine times. The CDR3 sequence is CASSFMGGHGTGEGTDTQYF. The DNA of the CDR3 is TGTGCCAGCAGCTTTATGGGCGGCCACGGGACAGGGGAGGGCACAGATACGCAGTATTTT. The chain recombines TRBV7-9 with TRBJ2-3, with 10 bases matching TRBD1. The CDR3 has 20 residues. With 3 bases clipped from V and 1 base from J, the junction kept 16 bases outside the gene matches. The germline V gene has CDR1 SEHNR and CDR2 FQNEAQ (reference sequence). Combining the CDR3 with reference TRBV7-9 and TRBJ2-3 gives the whole variable domain DTGVSQNPRHKITKRGQNVTFRCDPISEHNRLYWYRQTLGQGPEFLTYFQNEAQLEKSRLLSDRFSAERPKGSFSTLEIQRTEQGDSAMYLCASSFMGGHGTGEGTDTQYFGPGTRLTVL.

The chain uses TRBV9 and TRBJ2-5; TRBD2 agrees at 7 bases. Unmatched junction bases numbered 4, after V lost 4 bases and J lost 1 base. CDR1 is SGDLS, CDR2 YYNGEE, per germline. The length of the CDR3 is 14 residues. CDR3 residues: CASSPSGTQETQYF. CDR3 nucleotide sequence: TGTGCCAGCAGCCCCAGCGGGACCCAAGAGACCCAGTACTTC. The entire variable domain, with the rest obtained from reference TRBV9 and TRBJ2-5, is as follows: DSGVTQTPKHLITATGQRVTLRCSPRSGDLSVYWYQQSLDQGLQFLIQYYNGEERAKGNILERFSAQQFPDLHSELNLSSLELGDSALYFCASSPSGTQETQYFGPGTRLLVL.

The V call is TRBV18, the J call TRBJ1-6, with a weak D call TRBD1 (5 bases). The CDR3 extends over 14 amino acids. V gave up 2 bases and J gave up 9 bases, with 11 bases separating them. Germline V lookup: CDR1 KGHSH, CDR2 LQKENI. The CDR3 spells CASSPEGTSSPLHF. The CDR3 nucleotides are TGTGCCAGCTCACCAGAGGGGACGTCTTCACCCCTCCACTTT.

This clonotype was observed a few times. The DNA for the CDR3 is TGTGCCTATTTAGGCCTTTCGATAAGCTCCTACAATGAGCAGTTCTTC. It specifies CAYLGLSISSYNEQFF. V gene TRBV2 combines with J gene TRBJ2-1; D is unresolved. V was shortened by 11 bases and J by 0 bases, with 20 bases between the two germline ends. Germline values: CDR1 SNHLY, CDR2 FYNNEI. The CDR3 length is 16 residues.

In its sample, this clonotype was seen a few times. This sequence joins TRBV21-1 and TRBJ2-1. TRBV21-1 is a known pseudogene. This CDR3 is 15 amino acids long. The CDR3 DNA is TGTGCCAGCATGTATTCCCTTAGCTCCTACAATGAGCAGTTCTTC. Protein product: CASMYSLSSYNEQFF.

This chain uses TRBV12-3 or TRBV12-4 with TRBJ1-2; D gene unclear. V gave up 6 bases and J gave up 6 bases, with 17 bases separating them. This CDR3 has 14 amino acids. CDR3 bases: TGTGCCAGCAGGTTTGGGAGGTCTTTGGATGGCTACACCTTC. It codes for CASRFGRSLDGYTF.

This clonotype came up once. The chain combines TRBV11-2 with TRBJ2-5; the D gene is possibly TRBD1 (5 bases). Germline V gene lookup returns CDR1 SGHAT and CDR2 FQNNGV. The CDR3 totals 14 residues. V was cut by 5 bases and J by 5 bases, with 15 bases left in between. CDR3 protein: CASSAAPGLETQYF. The CDR3 coding sequence is TGTGCCAGCAGCGCGGCCCCAGGGTTGGAGACCCAGTACTTC.

This chain connects TRBV2 to TRBJ1-6, with D uncertain. The CDR3 spans 13 residues. Per the germline V gene, CDR1 is SNHLY and CDR2 is FYNNEI. Trimming shortened V by 6 bases and J by 8 bases, and 11 bases separated the two germline ends. CDR3 sequence (DNA): TGTGCCAGCAGGCGGACCGTAGATTCACCCCTCCACTTT. Its protein product is CASRRTVDSPLHF.

This chain links TRBV2 with TRBJ2-5; TRBD2 agrees at 11 bases. Losses at the gene ends were 5 bases for V and 7 bases for J; bases not matched to a gene: 18. The CDR3 loop spans 18 amino acids. Germline CDR1 SNHLY, CDR2 FYNNEI. The CDR3 DNA reads TGTGCCAGCAGTCGAACCGGGACTAGCGGTACCCTACTGGGGACCCAGTACTTC. Translation gives CASSRTGTSGTLLGTQYF.